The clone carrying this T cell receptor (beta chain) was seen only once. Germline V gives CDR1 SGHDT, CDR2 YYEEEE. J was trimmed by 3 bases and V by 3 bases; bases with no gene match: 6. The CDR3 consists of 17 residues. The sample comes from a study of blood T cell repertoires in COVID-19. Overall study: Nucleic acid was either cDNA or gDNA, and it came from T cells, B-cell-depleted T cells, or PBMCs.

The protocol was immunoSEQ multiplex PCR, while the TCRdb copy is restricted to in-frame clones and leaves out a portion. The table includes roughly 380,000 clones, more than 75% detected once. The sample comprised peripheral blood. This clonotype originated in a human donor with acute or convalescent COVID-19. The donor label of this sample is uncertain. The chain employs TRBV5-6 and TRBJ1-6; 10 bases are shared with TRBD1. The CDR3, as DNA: TGTGCCAGCAGCTATGGGACAGGGGTTCTCTATAATTCACCCCTCCACTTT. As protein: CASSYGTGVLYNSPLHF.